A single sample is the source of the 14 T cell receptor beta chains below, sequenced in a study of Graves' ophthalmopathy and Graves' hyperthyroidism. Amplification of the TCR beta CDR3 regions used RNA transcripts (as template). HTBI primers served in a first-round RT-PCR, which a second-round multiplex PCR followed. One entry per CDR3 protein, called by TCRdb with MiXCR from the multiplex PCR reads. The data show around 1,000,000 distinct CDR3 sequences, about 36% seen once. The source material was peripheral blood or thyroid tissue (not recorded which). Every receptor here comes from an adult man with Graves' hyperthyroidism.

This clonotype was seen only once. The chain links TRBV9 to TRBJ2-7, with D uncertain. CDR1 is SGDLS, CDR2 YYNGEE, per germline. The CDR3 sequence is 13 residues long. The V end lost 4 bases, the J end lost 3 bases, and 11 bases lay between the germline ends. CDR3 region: CASSLSALYEQYF. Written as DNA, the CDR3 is TGTGCCAGCAGCCTTTCTGCGCTCTACGAGCAGTACTTC.

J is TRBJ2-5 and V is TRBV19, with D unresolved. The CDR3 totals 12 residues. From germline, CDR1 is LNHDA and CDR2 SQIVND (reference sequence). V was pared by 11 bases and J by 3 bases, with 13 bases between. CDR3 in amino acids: CADEGREETQYF. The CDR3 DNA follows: TGTGCCGATGAAGGGCGTGAAGAGACCCAGTACTTC.

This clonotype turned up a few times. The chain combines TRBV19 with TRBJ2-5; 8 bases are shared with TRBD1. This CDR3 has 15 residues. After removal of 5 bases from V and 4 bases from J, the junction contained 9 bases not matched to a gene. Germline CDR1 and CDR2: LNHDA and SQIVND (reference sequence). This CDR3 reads CASSDSTGAGETQYF. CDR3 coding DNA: TGTGCCAGTAGTGACTCGACAGGGGCTGGAGAGACCCAGTACTTC.

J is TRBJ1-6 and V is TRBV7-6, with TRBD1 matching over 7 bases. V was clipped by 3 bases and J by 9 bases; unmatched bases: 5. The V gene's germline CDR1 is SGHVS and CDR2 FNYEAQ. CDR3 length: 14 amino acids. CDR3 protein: CASSFSQGGSPLHF. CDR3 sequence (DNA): TGTGCCAGCAGCTTCAGCCAGGGGGGTTCACCCCTCCACTTT.

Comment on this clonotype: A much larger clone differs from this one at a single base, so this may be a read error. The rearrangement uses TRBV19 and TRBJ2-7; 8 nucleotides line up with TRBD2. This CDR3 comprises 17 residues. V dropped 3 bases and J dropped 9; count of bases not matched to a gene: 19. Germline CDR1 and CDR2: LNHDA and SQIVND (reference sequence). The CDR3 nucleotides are TGTGCCAGTAGTATCAACCTCCCACTAGCGGCCGGTGACGGGCAGTACTTC. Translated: CASSINLPLAAGDGQYF.

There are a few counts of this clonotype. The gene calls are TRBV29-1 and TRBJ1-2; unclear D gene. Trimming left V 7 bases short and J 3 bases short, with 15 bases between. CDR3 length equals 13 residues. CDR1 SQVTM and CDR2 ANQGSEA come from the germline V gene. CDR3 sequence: CSAPLGWDYGYTF. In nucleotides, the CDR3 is TGCAGCGCCCCGCTAGGCTGGGACTATGGCTACACCTTC.

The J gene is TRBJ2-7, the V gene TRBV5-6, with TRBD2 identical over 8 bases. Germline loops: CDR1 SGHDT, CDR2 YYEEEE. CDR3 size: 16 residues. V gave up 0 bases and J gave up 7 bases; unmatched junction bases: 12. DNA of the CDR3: TGTGCCAGCAGCTTGGAATTTGGCGGGGGGCCTCATGAGCAGTACTTC. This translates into CASSLEFGGGPHEQYF.

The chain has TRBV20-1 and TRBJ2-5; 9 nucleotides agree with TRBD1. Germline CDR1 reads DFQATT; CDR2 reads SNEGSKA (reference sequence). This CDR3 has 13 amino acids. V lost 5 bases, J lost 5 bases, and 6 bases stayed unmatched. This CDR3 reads CSAGTGIDETQYF. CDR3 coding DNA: TGCAGTGCTGGGACAGGGATCGATGAGACCCAGTACTTC.

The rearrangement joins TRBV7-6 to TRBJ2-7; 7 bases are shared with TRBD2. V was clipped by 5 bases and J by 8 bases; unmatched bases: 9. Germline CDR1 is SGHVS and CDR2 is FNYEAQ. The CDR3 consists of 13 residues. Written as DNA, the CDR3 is TGTGCCAGCAGCCCAGGGAGGGGAAGTCAGCAGTACTTC. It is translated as CASSPGRGSQQYF.

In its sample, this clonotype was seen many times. The CDR3 loop is CASSLYGQGNQPQHF. The CDR3 DNA reads as TGTGCCAGCAGTTTATACGGACAGGGGAATCAGCCCCAGCATTTT. The chain couples TRBV12-3 or TRBV12-4 to TRBJ1-5, with 9 bases fitting TRBD1. The CDR3 runs 15 residues. V dropped 2 bases and J dropped 4; count of bases not matched to a gene: 3.

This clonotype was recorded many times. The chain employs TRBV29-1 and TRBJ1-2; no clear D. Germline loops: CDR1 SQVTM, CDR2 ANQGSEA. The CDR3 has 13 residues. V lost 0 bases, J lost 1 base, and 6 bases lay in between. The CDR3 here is CSVEDAVNYGYTF. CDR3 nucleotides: TGCAGCGTTGAAGATGCGGTTAACTATGGCTACACCTTC.

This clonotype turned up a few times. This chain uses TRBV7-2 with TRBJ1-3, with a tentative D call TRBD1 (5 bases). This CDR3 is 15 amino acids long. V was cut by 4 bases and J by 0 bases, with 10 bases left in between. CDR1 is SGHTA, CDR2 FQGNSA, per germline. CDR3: CASSSGRTSGNTIYF. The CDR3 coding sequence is TGTGCCAGCAGCTCGGGACGGACCTCTGGAAACACCATATATTTT. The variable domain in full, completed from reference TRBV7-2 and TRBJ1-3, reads GAGVSQSPSNKVTEKGKDVELRCDPISGHTALYWYRQSLGQGLEFLIYFQGNSAPDKSGLPSDRFSAERTGGSVSTLTIQRTQQEDSAVYLCASSSGRTSGNTIYFGEGSWLTVV.

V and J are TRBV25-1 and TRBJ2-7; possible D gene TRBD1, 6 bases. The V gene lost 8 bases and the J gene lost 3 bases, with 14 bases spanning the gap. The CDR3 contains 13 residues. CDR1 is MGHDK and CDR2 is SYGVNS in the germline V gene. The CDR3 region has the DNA TGTGCCAGCCAAGAACAGGGACACTACGAGCAGTACTTC. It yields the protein CASQEQGHYEQYF.

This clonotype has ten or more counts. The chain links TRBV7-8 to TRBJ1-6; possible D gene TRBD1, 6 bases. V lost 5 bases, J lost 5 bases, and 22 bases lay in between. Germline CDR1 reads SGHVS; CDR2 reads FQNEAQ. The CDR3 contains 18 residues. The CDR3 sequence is CASSGRTARTVNNSPLHF. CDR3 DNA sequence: TGTGCCAGCAGCGGAAGGACAGCGCGAACCGTTAATAATTCACCCCTCCACTTT.